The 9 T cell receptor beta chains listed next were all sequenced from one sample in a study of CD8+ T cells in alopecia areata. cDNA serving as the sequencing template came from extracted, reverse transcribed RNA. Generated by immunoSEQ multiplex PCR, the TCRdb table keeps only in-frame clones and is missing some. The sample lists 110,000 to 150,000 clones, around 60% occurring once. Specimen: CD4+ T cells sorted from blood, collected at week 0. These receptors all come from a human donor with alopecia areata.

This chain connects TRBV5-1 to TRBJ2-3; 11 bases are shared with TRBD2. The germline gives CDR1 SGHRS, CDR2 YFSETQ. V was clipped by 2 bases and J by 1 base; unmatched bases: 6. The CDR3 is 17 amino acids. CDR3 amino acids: CASSFSGGAAGTDTQYF. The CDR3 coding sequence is TGCGCCAGCAGCTTTAGCGGGGGGGCTGCTGGCACAGATACGCAGTATTTT.

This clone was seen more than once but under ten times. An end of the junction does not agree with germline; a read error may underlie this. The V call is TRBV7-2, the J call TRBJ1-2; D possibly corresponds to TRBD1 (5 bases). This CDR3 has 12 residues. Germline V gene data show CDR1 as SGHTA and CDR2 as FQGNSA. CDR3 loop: CASSSGHYGYTF. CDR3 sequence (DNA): TGTGCCAGCAGCTCCGGACACTACGGCTACACCTTC.

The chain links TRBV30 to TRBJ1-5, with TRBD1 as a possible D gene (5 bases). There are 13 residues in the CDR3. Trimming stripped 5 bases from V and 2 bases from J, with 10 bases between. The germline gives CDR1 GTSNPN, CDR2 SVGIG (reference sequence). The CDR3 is CAWALGGNQPQHF. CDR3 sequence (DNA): TGTGCCTGGGCCCTGGGGGGCAATCAGCCCCAGCATTTT.

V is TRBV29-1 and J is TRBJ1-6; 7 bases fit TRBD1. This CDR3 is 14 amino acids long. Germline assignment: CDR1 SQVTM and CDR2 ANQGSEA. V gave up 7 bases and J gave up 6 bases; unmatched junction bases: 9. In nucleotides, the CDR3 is TGCAGCGCCCCGGACAGGCACCCTAATTCACCCCTCCACTTT. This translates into CSAPDRHPNSPLHF.

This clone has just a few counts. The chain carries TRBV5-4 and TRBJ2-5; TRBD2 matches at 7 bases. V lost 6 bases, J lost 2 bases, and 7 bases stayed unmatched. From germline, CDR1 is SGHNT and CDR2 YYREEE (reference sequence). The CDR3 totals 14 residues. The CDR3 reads CASTPGGGQETQYF. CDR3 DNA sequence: TGTGCCAGCACTCCCGGGGGAGGGCAAGAGACCCAGTACTTC.

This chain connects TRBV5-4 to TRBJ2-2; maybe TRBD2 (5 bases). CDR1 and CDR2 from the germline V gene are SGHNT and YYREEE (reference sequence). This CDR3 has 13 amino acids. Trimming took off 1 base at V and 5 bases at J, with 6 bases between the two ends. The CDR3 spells CASSLTGTGELFF. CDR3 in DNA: TGTGCCAGCAGCTTGACGGGAACCGGGGAGCTGTTTTTT.

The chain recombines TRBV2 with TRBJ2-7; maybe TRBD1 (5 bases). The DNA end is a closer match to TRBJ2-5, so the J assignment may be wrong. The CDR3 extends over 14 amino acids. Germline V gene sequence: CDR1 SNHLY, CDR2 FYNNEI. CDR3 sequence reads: CASSLPGLGETQYF. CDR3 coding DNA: TGTGCCAGCAGCCTCCCAGGGTTAGGGGAGACCCAGTACTTC.

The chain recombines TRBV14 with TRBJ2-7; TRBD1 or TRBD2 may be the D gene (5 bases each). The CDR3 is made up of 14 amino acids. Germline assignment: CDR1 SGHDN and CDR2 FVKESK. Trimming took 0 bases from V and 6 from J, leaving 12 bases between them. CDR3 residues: CASSQEWLRGEQYF. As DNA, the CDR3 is TGTGCCAGCAGCCAAGAGTGGCTGAGGGGCGAGCAGTACTTC.

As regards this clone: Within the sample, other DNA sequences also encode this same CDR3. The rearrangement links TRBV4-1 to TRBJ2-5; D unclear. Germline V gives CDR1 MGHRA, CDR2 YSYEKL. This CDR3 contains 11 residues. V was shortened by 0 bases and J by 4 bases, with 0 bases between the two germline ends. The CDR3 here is CASSQEETQYF. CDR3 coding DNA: TGCGCCAGCAGCCAAGAAGAGACCCAGTACTTC.